Sequencing of this T cell receptor beta chain was carried out in a study of T cells in Graves' hyperthyroidism and ophthalmopathy. Turning to the study itself: Before any treatment, at initial diagnosis, peripheral blood was collected. Notes on the study in general: Most thyroid clonotypes expanded above 0.001 appeared in blood too.

Amplification of TCR beta CDR3 regions used RNA as the template. HTBI primers drove first-round RT-PCR of the TCR CDR3. TCRdb re-called the multiplex PCR reads through MiXCR, storing one row per CDR3 protein. Seen here are hundreds of thousands of distinct CDR3 sequences, about 20% observed once, and the top ten hold under 35%. CDR1 and CDR2 (germline): SGHTA, FQGNSA. The CDR3 runs 16 residues. The J segment lost 5 bases and the V segment lost 4 bases, leaving 11 bases of the junction unmatched. Exclusion criteria comprised uncontrolled infection, other autoimmune disease, pregnancy or lactation. As to this clonotype: Its antigen remains unknown.

Sequencing was performed on blood. The chain is built from TRBV7-2 and TRBJ2-5; 9 bases match TRBD2. This TCR was recovered from a man aged 25 to 40 with Graves' ophthalmopathy. The CDR3 DNA sequence: TGTGCCAGCAGCTACCGGTCGGGACTAGCCATCGAGACCCAGTACTTC. Its protein product is CASSYRSGLAIETQYF. Full variable domain (outside the CDR3, taken from reference TRBV7-2 and TRBJ2-5): GAGVSQSPSNKVTEKGKDVELRCDPISGHTALYWYRQSLGQGLEFLIYFQGNSAPDKSGLPSDRFSAERTGGSVSTLTIQRTQQEDSAVYLCASSYRSGLAIETQYFGPGTRLLVL.